This record covers a single T cell receptor (beta chain). This entry is derived from a study of blood T cell repertoires in COVID-19. Background on the study: Acute and convalescent COVID-19 specimens originated in the United States, Italy and Spain. In each case, the material was cDNA or gDNA derived from T cells, B-cell-depleted T cells, or PBMCs.

As originally analysed: Researchers report that nucleated cell counts were estimated from reference gene primer amplification. Assay used: immunoSEQ multiplex PCR; TCRdb lists only in-frame clones, some missing. The V and J calls and clone size were taken over from that table, and D and trimming were inferred from the DNA. The sample carries 200,000 to 250,000 clones, 92% recorded once. Trimming removed 0 bases at V and 4 bases at J, with 7 bases between. Germline V gene data show CDR1 as MNHNY and CDR2 as SVGAGI (reference sequence). This CDR3 has 13 amino acids. The TCR comes from a man aged 25 to 45 with acute or convalescent COVID-19. The chain links TRBV6-6 to TRBJ2-7, with D unresolved. Specimen: peripheral blood. In nucleotides, the CDR3 is TGTGCCAGCAGTTACTCTCCGCAGTACGAGCAGTACTTC. Residues: CASSYSPQYEQYF.